The TCR beta chain under discussion was sequenced for a study of blood T cell repertoires in COVID-19. This CDR3 comprises 15 residues. Germline V gives CDR1 LGHDT, CDR2 YNNKEL (reference sequence). The V gene lost 1 base and the J gene lost 6 bases, with 13 bases spanning the gap. Clones were sequenced by immunoSEQ multiplex PCR, and TCRdb holds only the in-frame ones, with some missing. The sample carries 150,000 to 200,000 clones, approximately 80% recorded once. This clonotype was sampled from a woman between 70 and 85 years old with COVID-19, enrolled during active disease. The rearrangement joins TRBV3-1 (or the pseudogene TRBV3-2) to TRBJ1-5, with D uncertain. Sample: peripheral blood. The CDR3 nucleotides read TGTGCCAGCAGCCAAGGAGCCGGATCGGGTCAGCCCCAGCATTTT. Protein product: CASSQGAGSGQPQHF.